Listed below are T cell receptor beta chains from one sample, sequenced in a study of T cell changes during pregnancy in multiple sclerosis. Here immunoSEQ multiplex PCR was the method, and the copy in TCRdb shows in-frame clones only, minus some. The sample shows tens of thousands of clones, 85% to 95% of them seen only once. Sequenced here: CD8+ T cells from peripheral blood mononuclear cells, sampled in the third trimester of pregnancy. Receptors originate from a female donor in good health, enrolled as a control in a pregnancy study. Both conserved end residues are part of each CDR3. Fields, in order: D gene, clone size, V gene, J gene, CDR3 DNA, CDR3 protein. The D gene is left open where the match is weak. Some rows mark clone size as missing; the rest say once, few, many or name a class of expanded clone.

NA	NA	TRBV5-1	TRBJ2-7	TGCGCCAGCAGAGTTGACAGGAGACACTACGAGCAGTACTTC	CASRVDRRHYEQYF
TRBD1	NA	TRBV7-9	TRBJ1-2	TGTGCCAGCAGCACCCGGACAGGGGGTGACTATGGCTACACCTTC	CASSTRTGGDYGYTF
TRBD2	NA	TRBV9	TRBJ2-1	TGTGCCAGCAGCGGGGTAGCGGGGCCCAATGAGCAGTTCTTC	CASSGVAGPNEQFF
NA	NA	TRBV7-3	TRBJ2-7	TGTGCCAGCAGTCTCTCCCCTCATCAGACAGCCTACGAGCAGTACTTC	CASSLSPHQTAYEQYF
TRBD1	once	TRBV5-6	TRBJ2-7	TGTGCCAGCAGCTTGGTCAGGGGGCGCGTCGAGCAGTACTTC	CASSLVRGRVEQYF
NA	NA	TRBV9	TRBJ1-1	TGTGCCAGCAGCGTAGTTAGGGGAACTGAAGCTTTCTTT	CASSVVRGTEAFF
NA	NA	TRBV5-4	TRBJ2-6	TGTGCCAGCAGCTTATGGATCCTAGACTCTGGGGCCAACGTCCTGACTTTC	CASSLWILDSGANVLTF
NA	NA	TRBV4-3	TRBJ1-1	TGCGCCAGCAGCCAAGATCGGGCGGGGGCGGCCACTGAAGCTTTCTTT	CASSQDRAGAATEAFF
NA	NA	TRBV6-5	TRBJ2-1	TGTGCCAGCAGTACTACCGGCGCCGGGACAGAGCAGTTCTTC	CASSTTGAGTEQFF
NA	NA	TRBV5-1	TRBJ1-5	TGCGCCACCTCGGGAGGACACCTTAGCAATCAGCCCCAGCATTTT	CATSGGHLSNQPQHF
TRBD2	NA	TRBV19	TRBJ2-3	TGTGCCAGTAGTATAAGACTAGCGGGGAACACAGATACGCAGTATTTT	CASSIRLAGNTDTQYF
TRBD1	NA	TRBV6-5	TRBJ2-7	TGTGCCAGCAGTTCCGGGACAGGGGGCTCTTACGAGCAGTACTTC	CASSSGTGGSYEQYF
TRBD1	NA	TRBV7-9	TRBJ2-7	TGTGCCAGCGGGCGGACAGGGGGCTACGAGCAGTACTTC	CASGRTGGYEQYF
NA	NA	TRBV27	TRBJ1-2	TGTGCCAGCTGGAGCGGGCACTATGGCTACACCTTC	CASWSGHYGYTF
TRBD1	NA	TRBV19	TRBJ1-2	TGTGCCAGTAAACAGGGGGGTAATGGCTACACCTTC	CASKQGGNGYTF
NA	once	TRBV27	TRBJ2-1	TGTGCCAGCAATGGGGGGAGCTCCTACAATGAGCAGTTCTTC	CASNGGSSYNEQFF
TRBD1	NA	TRBV10-3	TRBJ1-1	TGTGCCACCACCCCCGGGACAGGGGTTACTATGAACACTGAAGCTTTCTTT	CATTPGTGVTMNTEAFF
NA	once	TRBV9	TRBJ1-4	TGTGCCAGCAGCGTAGACCAGGGTGAAAAACTGTTTTTT	CASSVDQGEKLFF
TRBD1	NA	TRBV19	TRBJ1-2	TGTGCCAGTAGTACTCCCTCCCCCGACAGGGGCCTAATTGGCTACACCTTC	CASSTPSPDRGLIGYTF
NA	NA	TRBV7-9	TRBJ1-2	TGTGCCAGCAGCGCAGCAGGAACTAACTATGGCTACACCTTC	CASSAAGTNYGYTF
TRBD1	once	TRBV27	TRBJ1-2	TGTGCCAGCAGTTTATCCCCAGGGGGCGTCTATGGCTACACCTTC	CASSLSPGGVYGYTF
NA	NA	TRBV5-4	TRBJ1-1	TGTGCCAGCAGTTGGGGGGTTGAGGACACTGAAGCTTTCTTT	CASSWGVEDTEAFF
NA	large	TRBV23-1	TRBJ2-7	TGCGCCAGCAGTCAAATCGACAGGTGGTGGTACGAGCAGTACTTC	CASSQIDRWWYEQYF
NA	NA	TRBV27	TRBJ1-2	TGTGCCAGCTCCCCGGGGACTTCTAACTATGGCTACACCTTC	CASSPGTSNYGYTF
NA	NA	TRBV29-1	TRBJ2-5	TGCAGCGTTCCGTTGGACAGTCGGGATCGCCTTCAAGAGACCCAGTACTTC	CSVPLDSRDRLQETQYF
NA	NA	TRBV19	TRBJ2-7	TGTGCCAGTAGTTCCCGACAGCACTACGAGCAGTACTTC	CASSSRQHYEQYF
NA	NA	TRBV19	TRBJ1-1	TGTGCCAGTATGGACAACATGAACACTGAAGCTTTCTTT	CASMDNMNTEAFF
NA	NA	TRBV4-1	TRBJ1-1	TGCGCCAGCAGCCTAGTACAGGCTGTGAACACTGAAGCTTTCTTT	CASSLVQAVNTEAFF